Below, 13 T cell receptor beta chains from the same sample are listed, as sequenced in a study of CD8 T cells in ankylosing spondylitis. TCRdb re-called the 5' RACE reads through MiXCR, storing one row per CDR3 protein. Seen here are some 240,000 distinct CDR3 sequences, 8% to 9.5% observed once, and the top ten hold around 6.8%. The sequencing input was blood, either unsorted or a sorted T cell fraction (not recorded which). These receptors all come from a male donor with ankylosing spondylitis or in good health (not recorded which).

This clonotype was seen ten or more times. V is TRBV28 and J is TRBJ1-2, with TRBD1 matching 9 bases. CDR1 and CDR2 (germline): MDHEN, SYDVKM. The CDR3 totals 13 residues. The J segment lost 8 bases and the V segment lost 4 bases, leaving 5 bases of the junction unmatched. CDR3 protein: CASSSQGAHGYTF. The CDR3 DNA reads TGTGCCAGCAGTTCACAGGGGGCCCACGGCTACACCTTC.

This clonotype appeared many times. The CDR3 coding sequence is TGTGCCAGCAGCCAAGGACGGGGGGGCGTCCCCTACAATGAGCAGTTCTTC. Translation: CASSQGRGGVPYNEQFF. This chain joins TRBV14 and TRBJ2-1; 8 bases are shared with TRBD2. With V trimmed by 1 base and J by 2 bases, 7 bases remained unmatched. Germline V gene lookup returns CDR1 SGHDN and CDR2 FVKESK. The CDR3 length is 17 residues.

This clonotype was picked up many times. The CDR3 loop reads CASSLGLGGGQGNEQFF. The CDR3 nucleotides read TGTGCCAGCAGCTTAGGACTAGGAGGGGGCCAGGGAAATGAGCAGTTCTTC. The chain joins TRBV7-2 to TRBJ2-1; tentatively, D is TRBD1 (7 bases). CDR1 SGHTA and CDR2 FQGNSA come from the germline V gene. Trimming cost V 1 base and J 7 bases, with 20 bases left between them. The CDR3 runs to 17 residues.

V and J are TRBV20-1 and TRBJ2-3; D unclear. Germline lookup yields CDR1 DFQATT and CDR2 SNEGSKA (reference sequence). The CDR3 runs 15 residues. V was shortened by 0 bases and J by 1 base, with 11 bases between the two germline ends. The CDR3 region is CSARDLGPGTDTQYF. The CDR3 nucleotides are TGCAGTGCTAGAGACCTAGGCCCGGGCACAGATACGCAGTATTTT.

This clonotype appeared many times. As DNA, the CDR3 is TGTGCCAGCAGCTTAGCCTCGGGCAGGGATGAAGCTTTCTTT. It encodes CASSLASGRDEAFF. The J gene is TRBJ1-1, the V gene TRBV7-9, with a tentative D call TRBD1 (5 bases). V lost 0 bases and J 7 bases, leaving 12 bases between the germline ends. The CDR3 sequence is 14 residues long. Germline loops: CDR1 SEHNR, CDR2 FQNEAQ (reference sequence).

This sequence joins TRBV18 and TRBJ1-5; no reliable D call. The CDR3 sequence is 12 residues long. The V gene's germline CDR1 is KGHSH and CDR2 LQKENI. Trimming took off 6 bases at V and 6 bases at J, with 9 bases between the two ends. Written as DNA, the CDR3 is TGTGCCAGCTCCCTATTTAGTCAGCCCCAGCATTTT. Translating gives CASSLFSQPQHF.

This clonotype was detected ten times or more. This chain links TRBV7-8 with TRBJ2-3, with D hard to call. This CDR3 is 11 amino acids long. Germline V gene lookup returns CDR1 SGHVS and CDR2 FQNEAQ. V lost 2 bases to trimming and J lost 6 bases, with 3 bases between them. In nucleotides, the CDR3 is TGTGCCAGCAGCTTATTGGATACGCAGTATTTT. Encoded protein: CASSLLDTQYF.

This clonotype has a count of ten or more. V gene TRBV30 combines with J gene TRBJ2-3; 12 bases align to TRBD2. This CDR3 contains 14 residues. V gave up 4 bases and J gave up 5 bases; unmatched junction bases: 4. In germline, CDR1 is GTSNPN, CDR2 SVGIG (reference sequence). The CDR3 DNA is TGTGCCTGGAACAAGGGACTAGCGGGAGATACGCAGTATTTT. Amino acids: CAWNKGLAGDTQYF.

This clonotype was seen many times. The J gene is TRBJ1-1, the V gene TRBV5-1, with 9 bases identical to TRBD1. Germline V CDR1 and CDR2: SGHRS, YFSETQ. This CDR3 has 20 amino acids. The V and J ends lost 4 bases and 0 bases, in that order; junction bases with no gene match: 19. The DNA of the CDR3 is TGCGCCAGCAGCCCGACCGGGACAGGGAATCCGGGGCGAATGAACACTGAAGCTTTCTTT. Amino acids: CASSPTGTGNPGRMNTEAFF.

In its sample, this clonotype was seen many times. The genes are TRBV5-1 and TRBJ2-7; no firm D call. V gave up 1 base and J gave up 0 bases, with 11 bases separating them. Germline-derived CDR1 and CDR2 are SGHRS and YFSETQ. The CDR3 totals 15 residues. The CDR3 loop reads CASSLSGWGSYEQYF. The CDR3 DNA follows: TGCGCCAGCAGCTTGAGTGGCTGGGGCTCCTACGAGCAGTACTTC. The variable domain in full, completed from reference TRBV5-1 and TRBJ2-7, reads KAGVTQTPRYLIKTRGQQVTLSCSPISGHRSVSWYQQTPGQGLQFLFEYFSETQRNKGNFPGRFSGRQFSNSRSEMNVSTLELGDSALYLCASSLSGWGSYEQYFGPGTRLTVT.

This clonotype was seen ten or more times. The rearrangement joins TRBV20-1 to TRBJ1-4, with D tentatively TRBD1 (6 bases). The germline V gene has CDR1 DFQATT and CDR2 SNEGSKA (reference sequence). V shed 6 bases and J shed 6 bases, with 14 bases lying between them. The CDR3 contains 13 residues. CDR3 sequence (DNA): TGCAGTGCGCACAGGGCGAAGGATGAAAAACTGTTTTTT. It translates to CSAHRAKDEKLFF.

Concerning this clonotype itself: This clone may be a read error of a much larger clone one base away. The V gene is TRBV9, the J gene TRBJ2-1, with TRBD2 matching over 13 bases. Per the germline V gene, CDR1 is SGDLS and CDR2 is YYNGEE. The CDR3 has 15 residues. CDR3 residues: CASSVGGTSGNDQFF. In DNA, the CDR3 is TGTGCCAGCAGCGTAGGGGGGACTAGCGGGAATGACCAGTTCTTC.

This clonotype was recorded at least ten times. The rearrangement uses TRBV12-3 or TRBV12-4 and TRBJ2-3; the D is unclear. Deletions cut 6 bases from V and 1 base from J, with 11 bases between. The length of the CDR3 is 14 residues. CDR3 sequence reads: CASSNQPGTDTQYF. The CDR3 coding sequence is TGTGCCAGCAGCAACCAGCCCGGCACAGATACGCAGTATTTT.